This note documents a single T cell receptor (beta chain) sequence. Its antigen remains unidentified. Data came from immunoSEQ multiplex PCR; TCRdb stores just in-frame clones and leaves some out. Of about 48,000 clones listed, about 83% are singletons. The data were obtained in a study of early stage breast cancer tumors. Across the study: About 70% of the 16 invasive tumors were ER+, PR+ and HER2-. Samples were sequenced at around 10-fold average coverage.

The study's findings and limits: Bulk DNA sequencing of unsorted cells missed chain pairing and markers.

The specimen sequenced was blood. The clonotype originates from a person between 45 and 65 years old with breast cancer.

The CDR3 bases are TGCGCCAGCAGCCAAGTGGGACAGGGAGCTAACTATGGCTACACCTTC. This sequence encodes CASSQVGQGANYGYTF. The chain employs TRBV4-3 and TRBJ1-2; 9 bases fit TRBD1. Germline trimming cut 1 base from V and 0 bases from J; bases unmatched to any gene: 3. Germline V lookup: CDR1 LGHNA, CDR2 YSLEER. CDR3 length equals 16 residues.